The clone carrying this T cell receptor (beta chain) was observed many times. The data stem from a study of metastatic and nonmetastatic thyroid tumors. Until they underwent thyroid surgery, no patient had received any treatment. The V and J ends lost 0 bases and 9 bases respectively, with 12 bases between them. The length of the CDR3 is 13 residues. CDR1 and CDR2 (germline): SGHRS, YFSETQ. Through MiXCR, TCRdb re-clonotyped the PCR reads. The data hold 45,000 or so clones, with approximately 15% observed a single time. The TCR was taken from a female donor with papillary thyroid cancer or a benign thyroid nodule (not recorded which). Some clones in this sample may be carry-over from other donors' samples. The sequencing sample was made of blood. The chain joins TRBV5-1 to TRBJ1-1; TRBD1 is a possible D gene (6 bases). The CDR3 DNA is TGCGCCAGCAGCTTGGCCGGACAGTCCCAAGCTTTCTTT. It yields the protein CASSLAGQSQAFF.